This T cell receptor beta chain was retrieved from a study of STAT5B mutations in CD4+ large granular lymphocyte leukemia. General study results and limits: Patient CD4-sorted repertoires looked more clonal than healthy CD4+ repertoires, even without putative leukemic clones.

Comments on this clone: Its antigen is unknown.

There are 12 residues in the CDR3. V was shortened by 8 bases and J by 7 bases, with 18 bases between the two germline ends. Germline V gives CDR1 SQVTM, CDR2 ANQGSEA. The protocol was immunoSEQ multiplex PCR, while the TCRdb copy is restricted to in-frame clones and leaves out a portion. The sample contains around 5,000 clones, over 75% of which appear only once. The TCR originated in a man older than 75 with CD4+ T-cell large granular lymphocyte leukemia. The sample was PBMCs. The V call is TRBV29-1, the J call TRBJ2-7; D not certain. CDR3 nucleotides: TGCAGCACCGGACGGAGAACTGGTGAGCAGTACTTC. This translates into CSTGRRTGEQYF.